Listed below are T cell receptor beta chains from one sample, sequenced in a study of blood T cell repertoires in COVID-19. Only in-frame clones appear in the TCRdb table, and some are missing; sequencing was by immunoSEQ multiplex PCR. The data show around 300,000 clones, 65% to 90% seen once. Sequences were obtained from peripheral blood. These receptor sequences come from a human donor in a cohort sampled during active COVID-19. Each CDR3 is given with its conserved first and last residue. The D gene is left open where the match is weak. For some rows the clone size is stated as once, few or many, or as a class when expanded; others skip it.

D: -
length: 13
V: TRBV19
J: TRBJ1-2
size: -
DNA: TGTGCCAGTACTGGGGGCAGGATGGATGGCTACACCTTC
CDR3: CASTGGRMDGYTF

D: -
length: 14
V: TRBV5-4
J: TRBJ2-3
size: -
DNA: TGTGCCAGCAGCTTACTACACCGCACAGATACGCAGTATTTT
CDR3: CASSLLHRTDTQYF

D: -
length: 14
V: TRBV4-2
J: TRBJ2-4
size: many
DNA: TGTGCCAGCAGCCAAGCGGGGCGGGGAAACATTCAGTACTTC
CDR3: CASSQAGRGNIQYF

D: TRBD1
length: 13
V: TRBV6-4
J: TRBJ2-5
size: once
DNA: TGTGCCAGCAGTGACTCAGGGGGCGAGACCCAGTACTTC
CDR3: CASSDSGGETQYF

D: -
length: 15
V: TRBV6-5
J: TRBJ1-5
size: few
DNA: TGTGCCAGCAGTTACAAGCCGTATAGCAATCAGCCCCAGCATTTT
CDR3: CASSYKPYSNQPQHF

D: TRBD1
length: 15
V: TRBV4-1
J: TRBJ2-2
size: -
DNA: TGCGCCAGCAGCCCCAGACAGGGGGCAACCGGGGAGCTGTTTTTT
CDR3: CASSPRQGATGELFF

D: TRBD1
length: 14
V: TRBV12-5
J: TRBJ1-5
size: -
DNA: TGTGCTAGTGGCGATGGACAGGGGAGTCAGCCCCAGCATTTT
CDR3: CASGDGQGSQPQHF

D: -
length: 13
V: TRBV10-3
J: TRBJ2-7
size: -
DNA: TGTGCCATCACTACAGGGCGCTCCTACGAGCAGTACTTC
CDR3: CAITTGRSYEQYF

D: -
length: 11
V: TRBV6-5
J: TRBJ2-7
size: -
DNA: TGTGCCACCGAGGGTTCCTACGAGCAGTACTTC
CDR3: CATEGSYEQYF

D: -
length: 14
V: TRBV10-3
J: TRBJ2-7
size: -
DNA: TGTGCCATCAGTGAGTCGCGAGGCTCCTACGAGCAGTACTTC
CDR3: CAISESRGSYEQYF

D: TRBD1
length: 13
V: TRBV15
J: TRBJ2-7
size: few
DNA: TGTGCCACCAGCGGTCAACAGGGGGGCGAGCAGTACTTC
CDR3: CATSGQQGGEQYF

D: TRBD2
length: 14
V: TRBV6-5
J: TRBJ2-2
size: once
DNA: TGTGCCAGCAGTTTCGGGGGGGCCGACGGGGAGCTGTTTTTT
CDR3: CASSFGGADGELFF

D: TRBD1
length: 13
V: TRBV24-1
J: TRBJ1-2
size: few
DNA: TGTGCCACCAGTGGTCAGGGGGCGCTTGGCTACACCTTC
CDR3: CATSGQGALGYTF

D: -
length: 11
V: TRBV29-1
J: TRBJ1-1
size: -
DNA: TGCAGCGCCCTATCGAACACTGAAGCTTTCTTT
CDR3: CSALSNTEAFF

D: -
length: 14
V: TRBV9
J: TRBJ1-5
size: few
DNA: TGTGCCAGCAGCGTAGGGTCGGGGTCCCAGCCCCAGCATTTT
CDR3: CASSVGSGSQPQHF

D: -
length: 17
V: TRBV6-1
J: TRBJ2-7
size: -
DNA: TGTGCCAGCAGTGAGATCTCCGGACAGATCTTAGCCTACGAGCAGTACTTC
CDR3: CASSEISGQILAYEQYF

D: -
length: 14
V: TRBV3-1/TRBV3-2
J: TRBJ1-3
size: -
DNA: TGTGCCAGCAGGAACAGGATCTCTGGAAACACCATATATTTT
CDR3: CASRNRISGNTIYF

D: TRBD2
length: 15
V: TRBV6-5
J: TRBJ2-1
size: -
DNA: TGTGCCAGCAGTTATAGGTCGCTAGCGGGGGGGTTCCAGTTCTTC
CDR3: CASSYRSLAGGFQFF

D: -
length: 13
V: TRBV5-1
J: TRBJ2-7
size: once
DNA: TGCGCCAGCAGCCCAGACAGGTCCTACGAGCAGTACTTC
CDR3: CASSPDRSYEQYF

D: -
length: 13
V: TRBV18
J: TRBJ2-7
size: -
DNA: TGTGCCAGCTCTCGAGACACAGGGTACGAGCAGTACTTC
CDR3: CASSRDTGYEQYF

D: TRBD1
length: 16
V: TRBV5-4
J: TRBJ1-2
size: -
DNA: TGTGCCAGCCGGACCGGGACAGGGGGCCCCAGGGATGGCTACACCTTC
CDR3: CASRTGTGGPRDGYTF